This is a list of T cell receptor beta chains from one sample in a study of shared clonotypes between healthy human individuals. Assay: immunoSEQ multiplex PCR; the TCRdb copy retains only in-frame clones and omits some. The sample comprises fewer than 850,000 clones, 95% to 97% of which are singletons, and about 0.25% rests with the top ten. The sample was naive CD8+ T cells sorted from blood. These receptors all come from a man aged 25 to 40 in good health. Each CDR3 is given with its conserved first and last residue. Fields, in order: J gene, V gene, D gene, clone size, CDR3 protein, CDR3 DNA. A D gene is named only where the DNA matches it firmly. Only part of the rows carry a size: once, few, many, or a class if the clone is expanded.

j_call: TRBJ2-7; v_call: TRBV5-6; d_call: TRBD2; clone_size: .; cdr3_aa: CASSGLAGVPYEQYF; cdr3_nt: TGTGCCAGCAGCGGTCTAGCGGGAGTTCCCTACGAGCAGTACTTC
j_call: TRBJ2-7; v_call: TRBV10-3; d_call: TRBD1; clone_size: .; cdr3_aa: CAAAPGQPLYEQYF; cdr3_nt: TGTGCCGCAGCTCCGGGACAGCCTCTCTACGAGCAGTACTTC
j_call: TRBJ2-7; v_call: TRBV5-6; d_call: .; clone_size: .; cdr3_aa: CASSGERSFSYEQYF; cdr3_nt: TGTGCCAGCAGTGGGGAGCGCAGCTTCTCCTACGAGCAGTACTTC
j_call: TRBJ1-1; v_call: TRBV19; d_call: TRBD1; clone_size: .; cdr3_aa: CASSILGGELGTEAFF; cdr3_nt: TGTGCCAGTAGTATTTTAGGGGGCGAATTGGGTACTGAAGCTTTCTTT
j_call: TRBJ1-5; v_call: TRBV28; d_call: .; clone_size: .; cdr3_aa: CASSLRITGGLGNQPQHF; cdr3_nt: TGTGCCAGCAGTTTACGAATCACAGGAGGCTTGGGCAATCAGCCCCAGCATTTT
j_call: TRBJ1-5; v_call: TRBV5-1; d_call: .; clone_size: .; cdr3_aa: CASSLSGGQPQHF; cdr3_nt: TGCGCCAGCAGCTTGTCAGGAGGACAGCCCCAGCATTTT
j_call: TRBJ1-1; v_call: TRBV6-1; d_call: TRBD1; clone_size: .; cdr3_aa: CASILTTGGGTEAFF; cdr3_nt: TGTGCCAGCATACTAACGACAGGGGGTGGAACTGAAGCTTTCTTT
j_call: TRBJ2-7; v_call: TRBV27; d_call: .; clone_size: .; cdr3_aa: CASSSGTSSYEQYF; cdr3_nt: TGTGCCAGCAGTTCAGGAACGAGCTCCTACGAGCAGTACTTC
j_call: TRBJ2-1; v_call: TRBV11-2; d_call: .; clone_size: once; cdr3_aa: CASSFTGRSNEQFF; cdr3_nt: TGTGCCAGCAGCTTTACAGGTCGGTCCAATGAGCAGTTCTTC
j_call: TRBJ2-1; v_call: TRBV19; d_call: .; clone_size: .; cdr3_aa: CASRENPAVDEQFF; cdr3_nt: TGTGCCAGTAGAGAAAACCCTGCCGTCGATGAGCAGTTCTTC
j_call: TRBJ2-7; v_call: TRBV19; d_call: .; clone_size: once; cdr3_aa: CASSTLGSEQYF; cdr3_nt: TGTGCCAGTAGTACCCTCGGGAGCGAGCAGTACTTC
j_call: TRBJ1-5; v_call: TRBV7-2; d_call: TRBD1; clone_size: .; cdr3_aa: CASTDRGGPQHF; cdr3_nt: TGTGCCAGCACCGACAGGGGAGGTCCCCAGCATTTT
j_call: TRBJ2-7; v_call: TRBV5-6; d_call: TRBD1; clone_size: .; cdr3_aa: CASSLRDRENEQYF; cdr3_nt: TGTGCCAGCAGCTTGCGGGACAGGGAGAACGAGCAGTACTTC
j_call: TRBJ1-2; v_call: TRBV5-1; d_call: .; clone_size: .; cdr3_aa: CASSSTPELYGYTF; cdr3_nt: TGCGCCAGCAGCTCCACGCCGGAGCTATATGGCTACACCTTC
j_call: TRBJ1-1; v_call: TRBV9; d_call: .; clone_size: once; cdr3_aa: CASSVGGGTGAFF; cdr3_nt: TGTGCCAGCAGCGTAGGAGGGGGGACCGGAGCTTTCTTT
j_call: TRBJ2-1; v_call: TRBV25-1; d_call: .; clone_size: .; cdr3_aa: CASSVGGTYNEQFF; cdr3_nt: TGTGCCAGCAGCGTCGGGGGAACCTACAATGAGCAGTTCTTC
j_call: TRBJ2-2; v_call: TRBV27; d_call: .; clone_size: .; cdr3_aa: CASSLFWGGELFF; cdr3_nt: TGTGCCAGCAGTTTATTTTGGGGCGGGGAGCTGTTTTTT
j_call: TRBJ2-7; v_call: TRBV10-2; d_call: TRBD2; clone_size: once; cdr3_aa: CASSESRLAGTGQYF; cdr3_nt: TGCGCCAGCAGTGAGTCGAGACTAGCGGGAACGGGGCAGTACTTC
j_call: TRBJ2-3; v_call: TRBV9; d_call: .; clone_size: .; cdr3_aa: CASSVWGEGTDTQYF; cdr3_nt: TGTGCCAGCAGCGTATGGGGAGAGGGCACAGATACGCAGTATTTT
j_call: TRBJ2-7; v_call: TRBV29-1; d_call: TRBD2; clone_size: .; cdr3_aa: CRPRSPHWTSGSYEQYF; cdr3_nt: TGCAGACCGAGGAGCCCCCATTGGACTAGCGGGAGCTACGAGCAGTACTTC
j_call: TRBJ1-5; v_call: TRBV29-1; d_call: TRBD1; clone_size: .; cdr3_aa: CSVGTGGSNQPQHF; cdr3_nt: TGCAGCGTTGGGACAGGCGGAAGCAATCAGCCCCAGCATTTT
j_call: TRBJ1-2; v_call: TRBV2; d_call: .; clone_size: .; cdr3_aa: CASTGLKYGYTF; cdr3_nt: TGTGCCAGCACCGGACTGAAGTATGGCTACACCTTC
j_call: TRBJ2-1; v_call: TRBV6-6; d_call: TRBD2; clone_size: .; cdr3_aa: CASRTLGGATFNEQFF; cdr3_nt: TGTGCCAGCAGAACTCTGGGAGGGGCCACCTTCAATGAGCAGTTCTTC
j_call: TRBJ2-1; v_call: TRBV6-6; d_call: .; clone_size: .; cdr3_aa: CATRPGALSSYNEQFF; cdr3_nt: TGTGCCACTAGGCCCGGCGCCTTGAGCTCCTACAATGAGCAGTTCTTC
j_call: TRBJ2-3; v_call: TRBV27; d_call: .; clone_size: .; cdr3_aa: CASSLGVGGDTQYF; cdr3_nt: TGTGCCAGCAGTTTGGGGGTGGGGGGAGATACGCAGTATTTT
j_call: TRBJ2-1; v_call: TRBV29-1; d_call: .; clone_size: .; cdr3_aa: CSCRFPPGNEQFF; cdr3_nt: TGCAGCTGCCGCTTCCCACCGGGCAATGAGCAGTTCTTC
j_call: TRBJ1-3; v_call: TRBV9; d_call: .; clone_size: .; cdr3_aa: CASSLVRNTIYF; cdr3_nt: TGTGCCAGCAGCCTTGTCCGAAACACCATATATTTT
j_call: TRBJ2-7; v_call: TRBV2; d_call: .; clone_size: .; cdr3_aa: CASRGHEQYF; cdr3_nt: TGTGCCAGCAGGGGTCACGAGCAGTACTTC
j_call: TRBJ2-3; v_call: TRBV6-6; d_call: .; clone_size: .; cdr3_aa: CASSYSVQGLTDTQYF; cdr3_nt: TGTGCCAGCAGTTACTCGGTTCAGGGGTTAACAGATACGCAGTATTTT
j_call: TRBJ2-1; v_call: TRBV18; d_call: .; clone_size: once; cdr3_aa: CASSLNPGVAARGVSYNEQFF; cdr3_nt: TGTGCCAGCTCACTTAATCCAGGGGTAGCGGCGAGGGGAGTTTCCTACAATGAGCAGTTCTTC
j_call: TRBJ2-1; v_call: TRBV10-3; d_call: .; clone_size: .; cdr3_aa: CAISESSKLSPEQFF; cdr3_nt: TGTGCCATCAGTGAGTCGTCGAAGCTCAGTCCTGAGCAGTTCTTC
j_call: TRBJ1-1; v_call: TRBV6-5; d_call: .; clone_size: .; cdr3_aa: CASGYGNTEAFF; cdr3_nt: TGTGCCAGCGGTTACGGGAACACTGAAGCTTTCTTT
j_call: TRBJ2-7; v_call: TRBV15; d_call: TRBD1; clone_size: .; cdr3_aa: CATHEDRGSYEQYF; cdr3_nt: TGTGCCACCCACGAGGACAGGGGGTCCTACGAGCAGTACTTC
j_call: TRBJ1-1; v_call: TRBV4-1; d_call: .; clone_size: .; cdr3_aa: CASSQVVGGAEAFF; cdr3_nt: TGCGCCAGCAGCCAAGTAGTCGGCGGCGCTGAAGCTTTCTTT
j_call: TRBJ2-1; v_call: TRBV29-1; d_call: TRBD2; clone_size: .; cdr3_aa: CSVEWRGAGNEQFF; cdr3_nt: TGCAGCGTTGAATGGCGGGGGGCTGGCAATGAGCAGTTCTTC
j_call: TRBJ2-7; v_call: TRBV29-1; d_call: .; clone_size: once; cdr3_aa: CSVQLGGAYEQYF; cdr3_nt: TGCAGCGTTCAACTAGGCGGGGCCTACGAGCAGTACTTC